This is a list of T cell receptor beta chains from one sample in a study of T cell responses to AZD1222 COVID-19 vaccine. Only in-frame clones appear in the TCRdb table, and some are missing; sequencing was by immunoSEQ multiplex PCR. The sample includes approximately 200,000 clones, roughly 90% of them seen just once. The sequences come from peripheral blood, collected 28 days after the second AZD1222 dose. The receptors stem from an adult who received the AZD1222 COVID-19 vaccine. The conserved cysteine and the conserved F or W are not part of the CDR3 here. The order of the fields is V gene, CDR3 protein.

TRBV9	ASSVVSGGTANYGYT
TRBV25-1	ASSDLAGGQAVETQY
TRBV30	AATLTTRSPLH
TRBV10-3	AISAGQGNGNSPLH
TRBV12-3/TRBV12-4	ASSLGGDQPQH
TRBV9	ASSVGAGSYNEQF
TRBV28	ASSSPPHTQY
TRBV5-5	ASSSLAGSYNEQF
TRBV14	ASGGVLRTDTQY
TRBV6-2/TRBV6-3	ASSSRWATGRYEQY
TRBV25-1	ASSESPGTAYGYT
TRBV7-3	ASSLAVDRDNEQF
TRBV6-1	ASSESWERTYGYT
TRBV5-5	ASSFDTDTQY
TRBV28	ASRAGITGNQPQH
TRBV6-5	ASSAGVVIAEKLF
TRBV3-1/TRBV3-2	ASSLVNTEAF
TRBV6-4	ASSDPGLAGLTDTQY
TRBV12-5	ASGFEGGWKTEAF
TRBV19	DIDRVTYEQY
TRBV27	ASSFGQIKNSPLH
TRBV18	ASSPPSTGRNGYT
TRBV19	ASSIGAGANVLT
TRBV11-3	ASSSQPGQDNVYSNQPQH
TRBV6-5	ASSQGVNTQY
TRBV4-1	ASSQDRRLGRGRNEKLF
TRBV5-1	ASSLGGSTEAF
TRBV6-1	ASSELAGPYNEQF
TRBV25-1	ASTGQGVTYGYT
TRBV5-1	ASSLGPEQILTGELF
TRBV28	ASSLWEGQAGGSDEQF
TRBV4-1	ASSTYNEQF
TRBV7-9	ASSRGVGGDEAF
TRBV20-1	SASIGGTGSGNTIY
TRBV28	ASSSISSGRRNEQF
TRBV7-3	ASSPGNTGELF
TRBV6-5	ASRKPETRTQY
TRBV19	ASSSPSGAQAGQPQH
TRBV28	ANKKSGQGNQPQH
TRBV11-2	ASGGQEARSGNTIY
TRBV12-3/TRBV12-4	ASSSFGGSPLH
TRBV7-3	ASSPTGVAREQY
TRBV5-1	ASSFGQGGGYT
TRBV7-2	ASSFQASYEQY
TRBV12-5	ASGYGGYEQY
TRBV28	ASSLQGPRGTEAF
TRBV11-2	ASSLVVAKNIQY
TRBV10-1	ATWIGVHDEQY
TRBV5-1	ASSLAGGSGDTQY
TRBV5-1	ASRSQRLAQETQY